Listed below are T cell receptor beta chains from one sample, sequenced in a study of technical replicates of blood from several donors. Clones were sequenced by immunoSEQ multiplex PCR, and TCRdb holds only the in-frame ones, with some missing. The data show 65,000 to 95,000 clones, with 93% seen just once and approximately 0.25% held by the top ten. The sequenced material came from T cells isolated from PBMCs. The receptor source for this set is a human donor in good health. CDR3s include the opening cysteine and the closing phenylalanine or tryptophan. The D gene is left open where the match is weak. Size is stated for part of the rows, as once, few or many counts, or as a class when the clone is expanded.

CDR3 protein: CASSHWGDGYTF
CDR3 DNA: TGTGCCAGCAGCCATTGGGGGGACGGCTACACCTTC
J gene: TRBJ1-2
CDR3 length: 12
V gene: TRBV4-2
clone size: NA
D gene: NA

CDR3 protein: CASSSSDGGYTDTQYF
CDR3 DNA: TGTGCCAGCAGCTCCTCAGACGGGGGATACACAGATACGCAGTATTTT
J gene: TRBJ2-3
CDR3 length: 16
V gene: TRBV7-9
clone size: NA
D gene: NA

CDR3 protein: CASSSPQTRHGQYF
CDR3 DNA: TGTGCCAGCAGTAGTCCCCAAACTAGGCACGGGCAGTACTTC
J gene: TRBJ2-7
CDR3 length: 14
V gene: TRBV21-1
clone size: few
D gene: NA

CDR3 protein: CATSRAANGRFF
CDR3 DNA: TGTGCCACCAGTCGGGCGGCCAACGGGAGGTTCTTC
J gene: TRBJ2-1
CDR3 length: 12
V gene: TRBV15
clone size: NA
D gene: NA

CDR3 protein: CASRYQDSSGNTIYF
CDR3 DNA: TGTGCCAGCAGATACCAGGACAGCTCTGGAAACACCATATATTTT
J gene: TRBJ1-3
CDR3 length: 15
V gene: TRBV28
clone size: NA
D gene: NA

CDR3 protein: CASSLALADLNTGELFF
CDR3 DNA: TGTGCCAGCAGCTTAGCCTTAGCGGATTTGAACACCGGGGAGCTGTTTTTT
J gene: TRBJ2-2
CDR3 length: 17
V gene: TRBV11-2
clone size: once
D gene: NA

CDR3 protein: CASSSARTGGRGDQPQHF
CDR3 DNA: TGTGCCAGCAGCTCAGCCCGAACAGGGGGACGTGGAGATCAGCCCCAGCATTTT
J gene: TRBJ1-5
CDR3 length: 18
V gene: TRBV11-3
clone size: NA
D gene: TRBD1

CDR3 protein: CASPKGRATDSYNEQFF
CDR3 DNA: TGTGCCAGCCCAAAGGGGAGGGCGACCGACTCCTACAATGAGCAGTTCTTC
J gene: TRBJ2-1
CDR3 length: 17
V gene: TRBV21-1
clone size: NA
D gene: NA

CDR3 protein: CAGSSRSGTQYF
CDR3 DNA: TGTGCCGGCAGCTCTCGGTCAGGGACCCAGTACTTC
J gene: TRBJ2-5
CDR3 length: 12
V gene: TRBV7-2
clone size: NA
D gene: NA

CDR3 protein: CASRPGGYNNEQFF
CDR3 DNA: TGTGCCAGCAGGCCGGGGGGATACAACAATGAGCAGTTCTTC
J gene: TRBJ2-1
CDR3 length: 14
V gene: TRBV7-6
clone size: NA
D gene: TRBD2

CDR3 protein: CASSLVDRSYNEQFF
CDR3 DNA: TGTGCCAGCAGCTTAGTCGACAGATCCTACAATGAGCAGTTCTTC
J gene: TRBJ2-1
CDR3 length: 15
V gene: TRBV7-9
clone size: once
D gene: NA

CDR3 protein: CASSLTLQSETQYF
CDR3 DNA: TGTGCCAGCAGCTTGACCTTACAGTCGGAGACCCAGTACTTC
J gene: TRBJ2-5
CDR3 length: 14
V gene: TRBV5-5
clone size: NA
D gene: NA

CDR3 protein: CAGSQADTQYF
CDR3 DNA: TGTGCCGGGTCACAGGCAGATACGCAGTATTTT
J gene: TRBJ2-3
CDR3 length: 11
V gene: TRBV30
clone size: NA
D gene: NA

CDR3 protein: CASSDTGVNTDTQYF
CDR3 DNA: TGTGCCAGCAGCGATACAGGGGTAAACACAGATACGCAGTATTTT
J gene: TRBJ2-3
CDR3 length: 15
V gene: TRBV7-9
clone size: NA
D gene: TRBD1

CDR3 protein: CASSLSGQGRKEKLFF
CDR3 DNA: TGTGCCAGCAGCTTATCCGGACAGGGGCGGAAGGAAAAACTGTTTTTT
J gene: TRBJ1-4
CDR3 length: 16
V gene: TRBV7-9
clone size: NA
D gene: TRBD1

CDR3 protein: CSVDRTSGGIYNEQFF
CDR3 DNA: TGCAGCGTTGATCGGACTAGCGGGGGGATTTACAATGAGCAGTTCTTC
J gene: TRBJ2-1
CDR3 length: 16
V gene: TRBV29-1
clone size: NA
D gene: TRBD2